Listed below are T cell receptor beta chains from one sample, sequenced in a study of cytomegalovirus exposure and HLA in healthy donors. Sequencing was performed with immunoSEQ multiplex PCR; in TCRdb, only in-frame clones are kept and a portion is missing. The table has fewer than 300,000 clones, roughly 80% seen once. Material: PBMCs. Receptors originate from a girl aged 2 to 10 in good health and CMV-seronegative. Each CDR3 is given with its conserved first and last residue. Each record gives: V gene, D gene, CDR3 length, J gene, clone size, CDR3 protein, CDR3 DNA. The D gene is left open where the match is weak. Rows give clone size only sometimes, using once, few, many, or a class for an expanded clone.

>TRBV4-1|.|14|TRBJ2-2|.
CASSQTAGPGELFF
TGCGCCAGCAGCCAAACCGCGGGTCCCGGGGAGCTGTTTTTT
>TRBV6-5|TRBD1|14|TRBJ1-3|few
CASSYGDSGNTIYF
TGTGCCAGCAGTTACGGGGACAGTGGAAACACCATATATTTT
>TRBV14|.|17|TRBJ2-2|.
CASSQDIGRVNTGELFF
TGTGCCAGCAGCCAAGATATAGGGCGGGTGAACACCGGGGAGCTGTTTTTT
>TRBV6-5|.|16|TRBJ1-3|.
CASSYSIAYSGNTIYF
TGTGCCAGCAGTTACTCGATTGCCTACTCTGGAAACACCATATATTTT
>TRBV5-1|.|13|TRBJ1-2|few
CASSSGGDYGYTF
TGCGCCAGCAGCTCGGGAGGTGATTATGGCTACACCTTC
>TRBV5-8|.|14|TRBJ1-5|.
CASSLLLFNQPQHF
TGTGCCAGCAGCTTGCTTCTCTTCAATCAGCCCCAGCATTTT
>TRBV4-2|TRBD1|19|TRBJ1-3|.
CASSPPTGQGFTSGNTIYF
TGTGCCAGCAGCCCCCCAACGGGACAGGGATTCACCTCTGGAAACACCATATATTTT
>TRBV18|TRBD1|12|TRBJ2-7|once
CASRTGNYEQYF
TGTGCCAGCCGGACAGGGAACTACGAGCAGTACTTC
>TRBV11-2|TRBD2|16|TRBJ2-1|.
CASSPRAGGSYNEQFF
TGTGCCAGCAGCCCCAGGGCGGGAGGCTCCTACAATGAGCAGTTCTTC
>TRBV19|TRBD1|15|TRBJ2-7|.
CASSPRARQGYEQYF
TGTGCCAGTAGTCCCCGAGCGCGACAGGGCTACGAGCAGTACTTC
>TRBV6-1|.|10|TRBJ2-5|.
CATFQETQYF
TGTGCCACCTTCCAAGAGACCCAGTACTTC
>TRBV4-1|TRBD1|14|TRBJ1-5|.
CASRTGQGPQPQHF
TGCGCCAGCAGGACAGGACAGGGGCCTCAGCCCCAGCATTTT
>TRBV21-1|.|16|TRBJ2-3|.
CASSKAWRGSTDTQYF
TGTGCCAGCAGCAAAGCGTGGCGGGGGAGCACAGATACGCAGTATTTT
>TRBV9|.|15|TRBJ2-2|.
CASSVAHSGTGELFF
TGTGCCAGCAGCGTAGCTCACTCGGGAACCGGGGAGCTGTTTTTT
>TRBV5-1|TRBD1|15|TRBJ1-4|.
CASSIGQGNNEKLFF
TGCGCCAGCAGCATAGGACAGGGCAATAATGAAAAACTGTTTTTT
>TRBV28|TRBD1|14|TRBJ2-7|.
CASRPPGQGVEQYF
TGTGCCAGCAGGCCTCCGGGACAGGGGGTCGAGCAGTACTTC
>TRBV2|TRBD2|14|TRBJ2-3|.
CASQLAGYTDTQYF
TGTGCCAGTCAACTAGCGGGGTACACAGATACGCAGTATTTT